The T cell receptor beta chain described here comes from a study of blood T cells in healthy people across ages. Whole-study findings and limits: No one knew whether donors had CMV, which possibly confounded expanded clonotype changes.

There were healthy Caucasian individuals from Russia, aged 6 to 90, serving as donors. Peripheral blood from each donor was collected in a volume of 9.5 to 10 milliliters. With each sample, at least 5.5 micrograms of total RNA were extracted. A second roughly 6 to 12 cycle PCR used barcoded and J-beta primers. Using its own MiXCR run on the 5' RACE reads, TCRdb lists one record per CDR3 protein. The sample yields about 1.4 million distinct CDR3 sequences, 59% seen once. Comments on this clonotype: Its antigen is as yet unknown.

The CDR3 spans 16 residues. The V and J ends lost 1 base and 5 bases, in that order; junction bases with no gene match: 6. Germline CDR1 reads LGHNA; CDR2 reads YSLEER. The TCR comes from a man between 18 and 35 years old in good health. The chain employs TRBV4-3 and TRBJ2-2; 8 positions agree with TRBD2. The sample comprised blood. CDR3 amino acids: CASSQAGRGATGELFF. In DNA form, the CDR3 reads TGCGCCAGCAGCCAAGCTGGGCGGGGGGCGACCGGGGAGCTGTTTTTT.